This TCR beta chain was retrieved from a study of human CD8 memory T cell subsets. Study-level points and caveats: The stem-like memory T cell repertoire shared very little with the precursor exhausted T cell repertoire.

Comment on this clonotype: Its specificity is not known.

TCR beta was sequenced from UMI-tagged 5' RACE libraries. Each CDR3 protein gets one entry in TCRdb, which reprocessed the 5' RACE reads and gives no DNA. The sample's table shows 9,000 to 13,000 distinct CDR3 sequences. This CDR3 has 13 amino acids. Germline-derived CDR1 and CDR2 are LNHDA and SQIVND (reference sequence). Sequencing was performed on CD8+ T cells from PBMCs. The chain has TRBV19 and TRBJ2-7; checking the TCRdb D call of TRBD1 is not possible without DNA. This receptor was identified in a human donor in good health. The CDR3 here is CASSGTTLYEQYF.